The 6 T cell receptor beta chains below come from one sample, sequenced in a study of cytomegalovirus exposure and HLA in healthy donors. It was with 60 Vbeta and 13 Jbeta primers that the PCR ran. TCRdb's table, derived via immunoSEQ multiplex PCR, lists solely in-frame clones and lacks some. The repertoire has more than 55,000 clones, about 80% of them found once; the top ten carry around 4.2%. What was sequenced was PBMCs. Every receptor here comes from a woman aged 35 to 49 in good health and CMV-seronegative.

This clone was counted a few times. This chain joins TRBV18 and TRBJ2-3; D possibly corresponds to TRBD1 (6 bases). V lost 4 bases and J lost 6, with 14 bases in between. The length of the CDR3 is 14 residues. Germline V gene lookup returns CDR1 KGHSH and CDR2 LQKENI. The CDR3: CASSQTGIPDTQYF. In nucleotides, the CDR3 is TGTGCCAGCTCACAAACAGGGATCCCCGATACGCAGTATTTT.

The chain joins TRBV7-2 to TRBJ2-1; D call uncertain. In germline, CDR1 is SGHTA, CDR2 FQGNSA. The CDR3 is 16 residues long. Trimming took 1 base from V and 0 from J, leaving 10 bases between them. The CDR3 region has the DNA TGTGCCAGCAGCTTAGATTTGGTGAGCTCCTACAATGAGCAGTTCTTC. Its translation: CASSLDLVSSYNEQFF.

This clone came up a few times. DNA for the CDR3: TGTGCCAGCAGGGACGGACGGGGGGGTGGGCACAATGAGCAGTTCTTC. It translates to CASRDGRGGGHNEQFF. The chain uses TRBV6-6 and TRBJ2-1; 8 bases map to TRBD2. Germline V gene lookup returns CDR1 MNHNY and CDR2 SVGAGI (reference sequence). CDR3 length: 16 residues. V gave up 6 bases and J gave up 5 bases; unmatched junction bases: 12.

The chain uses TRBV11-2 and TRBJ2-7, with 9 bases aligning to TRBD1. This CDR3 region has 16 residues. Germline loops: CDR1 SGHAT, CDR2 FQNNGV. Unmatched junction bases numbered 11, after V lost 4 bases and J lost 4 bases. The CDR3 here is CASSYVTGGYYYEQYF. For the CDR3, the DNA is TGTGCCAGCAGCTACGTTACAGGGGGCTACTATTACGAGCAGTACTTC.

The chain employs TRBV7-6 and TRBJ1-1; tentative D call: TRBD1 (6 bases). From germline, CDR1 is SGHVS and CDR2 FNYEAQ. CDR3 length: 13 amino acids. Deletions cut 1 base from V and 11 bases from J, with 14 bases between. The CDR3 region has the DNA TGTGCCAGCAGCTTAGTGGTTGGACAGATGGCTTTCTTT. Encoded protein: CASSLVVGQMAFF.

In nucleotides, the CDR3 is TGTGCCATCGGAGCGAGAGCGGGAGTGGCCGGGGAGCTGTTTTTT. It encodes CAIGARAGVAGELFF. The chain has TRBV10-3 and TRBJ2-2; 8 bases line up with TRBD2. The V gene end was trimmed by 8 bases and the J gene end by 6 bases; junction bases not matched to a gene: 11. Looked up from germline, CDR1 is ENHRY and CDR2 is SYGVKD. The CDR3 extends over 15 amino acids.